This T cell receptor beta chain was recovered during a study of PD-1 blockade in classical Hodgkin lymphoma. General observations from the study: Some patients started nivolumab under 1 year after ASCT, and they were excluded. The study found complete responders had baseline diversity similar to newly diagnosed patients. Whereas CD4+ TCR diversity had risen significantly by C4D1, CD8+ TCR diversity had not.

In its sample, this clone was seen a few times. The antigen is undetermined. V dropped 2 bases and J dropped 5; count of bases not matched to a gene: 6. The CDR3 has 15 residues. The germline gives CDR1 MNHEY, CDR2 SMNVEV (reference sequence). Specified time point: cycle 4 day 1 (C4D1), after around six weeks of nivolumab. Patients all relapsed after autologous stem cell transplantation, and there was variation in brentuximab vedotin exposure. TCRdb's table, derived via immunoSEQ multiplex PCR, lists solely in-frame clones and lacks some. The sample lists around 50,000 clones; around 74% were seen once.

The TCR comes from a human donor with classical Hodgkin lymphoma. This chain links TRBV27 with TRBJ1-5; 7 bases fit TRBD1. Source: peripheral blood mononuclear cells (PBMCs), taken before the fourth cycle of nivolumab. CDR3 coding DNA: TGTGCCAGCAGTTTAACGGCCAGGGGGTATCAGCCCCAGCATTTT. Translating it yields CASSLTARGYQPQHF.